This T cell receptor beta chain comes out of a study of CD8 T cells in Susac syndrome. Study information: Patients with Susac syndrome who were sequenced included five or six with active disease and about 8 in remission. Susac syndrome patients were untreated, on corticosteroids with some adding intravenous immunoglobulin, or on intravenous immunoglobulin only.

Germline lookup yields CDR1 SNHLY and CDR2 FYNNEI. V was trimmed by 6 bases and J by 4 bases, leaving 9 bases between them. The CDR3 length is 13 residues. Reverse transcription of roughly 0.5 to 1 ug RNA used random hexamers. Each CDR3 protein is one row after TCRdb ran MiXCR on the immunoSEQ multiplex PCR reads. The table records nearly 110,000 distinct CDR3 sequences, approximately 95% of them present only once. Specimen: CD8+ T cells from PBMCs. This TCR came from a human donor with Susac syndrome. The rearrangement links TRBV2 to TRBJ2-2, with D perhaps given as TRBD1 or TRBD2 (6 bases each). The CDR3 region is CASRGGLTGELFF. The CDR3 DNA reads TGTGCCAGCAGGGGGGGCCTCACCGGGGAGCTGTTTTTT.